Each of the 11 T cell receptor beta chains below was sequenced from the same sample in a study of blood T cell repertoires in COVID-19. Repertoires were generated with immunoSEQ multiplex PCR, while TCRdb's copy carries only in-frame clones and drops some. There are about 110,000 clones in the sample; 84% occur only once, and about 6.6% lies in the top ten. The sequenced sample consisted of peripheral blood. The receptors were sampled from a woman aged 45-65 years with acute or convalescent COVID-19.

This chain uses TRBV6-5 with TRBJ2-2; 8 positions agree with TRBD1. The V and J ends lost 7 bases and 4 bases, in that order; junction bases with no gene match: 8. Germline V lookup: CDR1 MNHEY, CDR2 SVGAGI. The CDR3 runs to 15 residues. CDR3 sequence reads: CASIQQGDITGELFF. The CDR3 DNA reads TGTGCCAGCATTCAACAGGGGGATATCACCGGGGAGCTGTTTTTT.

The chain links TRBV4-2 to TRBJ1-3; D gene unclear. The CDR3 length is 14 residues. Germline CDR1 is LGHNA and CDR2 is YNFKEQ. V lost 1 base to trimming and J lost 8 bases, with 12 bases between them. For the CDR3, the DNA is TGTGCCAGCAGCCAAGCTTCAGTCCGGGACACCATATATTTT. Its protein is CASSQASVRDTIYF.

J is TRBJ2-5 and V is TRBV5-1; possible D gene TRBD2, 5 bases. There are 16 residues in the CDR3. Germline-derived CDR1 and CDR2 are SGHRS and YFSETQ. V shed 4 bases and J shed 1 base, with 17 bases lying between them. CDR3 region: CASSPGGASSQETQYF. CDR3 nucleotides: TGCGCCAGCAGCCCCGGAGGCGCCTCCAGCCAAGAGACCCAGTACTTC.

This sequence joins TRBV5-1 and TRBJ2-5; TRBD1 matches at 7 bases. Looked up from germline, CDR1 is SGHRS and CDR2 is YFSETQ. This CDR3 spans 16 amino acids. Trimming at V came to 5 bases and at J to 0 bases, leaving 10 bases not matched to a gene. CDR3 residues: CASRLSGTVYQETQYF. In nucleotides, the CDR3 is TGCGCCAGCAGACTATCCGGGACAGTTTACCAAGAGACCCAGTACTTC.

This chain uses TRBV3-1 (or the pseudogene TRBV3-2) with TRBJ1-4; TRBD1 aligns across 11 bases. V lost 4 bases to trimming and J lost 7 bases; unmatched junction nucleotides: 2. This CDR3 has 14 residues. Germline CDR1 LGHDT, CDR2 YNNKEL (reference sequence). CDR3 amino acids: CASSRGQGGEKLFF. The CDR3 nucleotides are TGTGCCAGCAGCCGGGGACAGGGGGGTGAAAAACTGTTTTTT.

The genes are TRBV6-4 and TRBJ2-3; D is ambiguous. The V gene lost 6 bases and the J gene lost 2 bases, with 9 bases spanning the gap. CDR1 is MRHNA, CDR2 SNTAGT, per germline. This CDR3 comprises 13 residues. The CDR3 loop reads CASSAGSTDTQYF. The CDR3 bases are TGTGCCAGCAGCGCCGGGTCCACAGATACGCAGTATTTT.

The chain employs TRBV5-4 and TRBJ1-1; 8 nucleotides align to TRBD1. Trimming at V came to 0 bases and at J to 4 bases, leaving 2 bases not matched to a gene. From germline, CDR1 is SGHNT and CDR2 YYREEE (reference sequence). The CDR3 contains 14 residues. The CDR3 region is CASSLEQGVTEAFF. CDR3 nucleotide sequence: TGTGCCAGCAGCTTGGAACAGGGGGTCACTGAAGCTTTCTTT.

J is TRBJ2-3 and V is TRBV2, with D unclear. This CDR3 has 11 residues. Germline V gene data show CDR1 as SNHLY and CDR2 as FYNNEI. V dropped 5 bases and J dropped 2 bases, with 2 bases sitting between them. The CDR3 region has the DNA TGTGCCAGCAGTTACACAGATACGCAGTATTTT. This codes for CASSYTDTQYF. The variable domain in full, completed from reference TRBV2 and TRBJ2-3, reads EPEVTQTPSHQVTQMGQEVILRCVPISNHLYFYWYRQILGQKVEFLVSFYNNEISEKSEIFDDQFSVERPDGSNFTLKIRSTKLEDSAMYFCASSYTDTQYFGPGTRLTVL.

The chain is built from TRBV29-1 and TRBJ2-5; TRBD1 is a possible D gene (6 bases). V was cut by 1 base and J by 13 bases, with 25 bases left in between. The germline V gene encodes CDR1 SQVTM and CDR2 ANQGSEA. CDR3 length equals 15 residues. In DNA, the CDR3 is TGCAGCGTTGAAGGGACCACCTTCACCGGACAGAGTTCGTACTTC. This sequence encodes CSVEGTTFTGQSSYF.

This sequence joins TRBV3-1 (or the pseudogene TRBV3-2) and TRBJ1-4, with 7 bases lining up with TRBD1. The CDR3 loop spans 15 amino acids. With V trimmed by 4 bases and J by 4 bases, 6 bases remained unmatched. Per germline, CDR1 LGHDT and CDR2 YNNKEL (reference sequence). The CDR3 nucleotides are TGTGCCAGCAGCCCCTGGACAGGCAGTAATGAAAAACTGTTTTTT. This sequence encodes CASSPWTGSNEKLFF.

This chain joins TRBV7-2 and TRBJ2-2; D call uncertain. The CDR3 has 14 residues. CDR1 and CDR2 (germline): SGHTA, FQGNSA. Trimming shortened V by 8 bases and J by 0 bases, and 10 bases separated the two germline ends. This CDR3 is CASGPDANTGELFF. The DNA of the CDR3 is TGTGCCAGCGGGCCTGACGCGAACACCGGGGAGCTGTTTTTT.